One sample yielded the 12 T cell receptor beta chains listed below, sequenced in a study of graft-versus-host responses after intestinal transplantation. From the graft tissue, intraepithelial and lamina propria lymphocytes were released through processing. Produced via immunoSEQ multiplex PCR; TCRdb's table is partial and in-frame only. This sample has some 7,100 clones, with approximately 81% found just once. Sequenced material: ileum tissue, taken approximately 230 days after intestinal transplant. The receptors were sampled from a human patient who received an intestinal transplant, so some T cells may come from the graft donor.

The chain links TRBV25-1 to TRBJ2-1; 12 bases fit TRBD2. Germline V gene data show CDR1 as MGHDK and CDR2 as SYGVNS. CDR3 size: 14 residues. With V trimmed by 8 bases and J by 8 bases, 7 bases remained unmatched. CDR3 sequence reads: CASGRTSGADEQFF. The CDR3 coding sequence is TGTGCCAGCGGGAGGACTAGCGGGGCGGATGAGCAGTTCTTC.

The chain joins TRBV5-4 to TRBJ2-5; D might be TRBD1 (6 bases). CDR3 length: 13 amino acids. CDR1 and CDR2 from the germline V gene are SGHNT and YYREEE (reference sequence). V lost 1 base and J lost 4, with 8 bases in between. CDR3 sequence (DNA): TGTGCCAGCAGCTTGAAAGGGGGAGAGACCCAGTACTTC. Protein product: CASSLKGGETQYF. The full variable domain, with the rest looked up from reference TRBV5-4 and TRBJ2-5, is ETGVTQSPTHLIKTRGQQVTLRCSSQSGHNTVSWYQQALGQGPQFIFQYYREEENGRGNFPPRFSGLQFPNYSSELNVNALELDDSALYLCASSLKGGETQYFGPGTRLLVL.

The chain links TRBV7-9 to TRBJ2-3; 9 bases fit TRBD1. V lost 4 bases, J lost 5 bases, and 7 bases stayed unmatched. There are 15 residues in the CDR3. Per germline, CDR1 SEHNR and CDR2 FQNEAQ (reference sequence). The CDR3 DNA reads as TGTGCCAGCAGCTCCGGGACAGGGATAGGAGATACGCAGTATTTT. It encodes CASSSGTGIGDTQYF.

The chain links TRBV3-1 (or the pseudogene TRBV3-2) to TRBJ2-7; no clear D. Trimming shortened V by 7 bases and J by 12 bases, and 10 bases separated the two germline ends. The CDR3 loop spans 9 amino acids. Looked up from germline, CDR1 is LGHDT and CDR2 is YNNKEL (reference sequence). The CDR3 nucleotides are TGTGCCAGCAACCACCCATGGTACTTC. Encoded protein: CASNHPWYF.

This chain joins TRBV28 and TRBJ1-4; D remains ambiguous. CDR3 length: 14 residues. The germline gives CDR1 MDHEN, CDR2 SYDVKM. V lost 5 bases and J 0 bases, leaving 7 bases between the germline ends. The CDR3 DNA sequence: TGTGCCAGCAGTGGAGGGCCAACTAATGAAAAACTGTTTTTT. Its protein product is CASSGGPTNEKLFF.

J is TRBJ2-1 and V is TRBV29-1; D uncertain. Trimming took off 4 bases at V and 3 bases at J, with 4 bases between the two ends. The CDR3 runs 11 residues. Per the germline V gene, CDR1 is SQVTM and CDR2 is ANQGSEA. CDR3 nucleotide sequence: TGCAGCGTTGGTATCTACAATGAGCAGTTCTTC. Its translation: CSVGIYNEQFF.

The J gene is TRBJ1-5, the V gene TRBV19; tentatively, D is TRBD1 (6 bases). The CDR3 covers 16 residues. CDR1 and CDR2 (germline): LNHDA, SQIVND (reference sequence). Trimming removed 3 bases at V and 3 bases at J, with 15 bases between. The CDR3 region has the DNA TGTGCCAGTAGTATCCTAGGGAGGGGGGACAATCAGCCCCAGCATTTT. Translated: CASSILGRGDNQPQHF.

This clone has only a few counts. The chain links TRBV6-1 to TRBJ2-7; 9 nucleotides line up with TRBD1. From germline, CDR1 is MNHNS and CDR2 SASEGT. The CDR3 spans 14 residues. The V gene end was trimmed by 6 bases and the J gene end by 1 base; junction bases not matched to a gene: 4. Here the CDR3 DNA reads TGTGCCAGCAGGGGACAGGGTCTGTCCTACGAGCAGTACTTC. Protein product: CASRGQGLSYEQYF.

This clone occurred once. The CDR3 is CASSHSLNTEAFF. Here the CDR3 DNA reads TGTGCCAGCAGCCATTCCTTGAACACTGAAGCTTTCTTT. This rearrangement joins TRBV14 to TRBJ1-1, with D uncertain. This CDR3 is 13 amino acids long. Trimming took 3 bases from V and 0 from J, leaving 5 bases between them. The V gene's germline CDR1 is SGHDN and CDR2 FVKESK.

A single count supports this clone. The gene calls are TRBV6-5 and TRBJ1-2; the D gene is possibly TRBD1 (6 bases). Germline V lookup: CDR1 MNHEY, CDR2 SVGAGI. The CDR3 sequence is 14 residues long. With 2 bases removed from V and 6 bases from J, the gap between germline ends came to 13 bases. DNA for the CDR3: TGTGCCAGCAGTTACGGGGGGGCGGTACATGGCTACACCTTC. Its protein product is CASSYGGAVHGYTF.

The chain links TRBV4-1 to TRBJ2-3, with TRBD2 as a possible D gene (6 bases). This CDR3 contains 18 residues. V lost 0 bases and J lost 2, with 18 bases in between. The germline V gene encodes CDR1 MGHRA and CDR2 YSYEKL. CDR3 protein: CASSQDRGGTDITDTQYF. In nucleotides, the CDR3 is TGCGCCAGCAGCCAAGATAGGGGCGGGACGGATATCACAGATACGCAGTATTTT.

This chain links TRBV14 with TRBJ1-2, with 12 bases that match TRBD1. This CDR3 is 16 amino acids long. V gave up 4 bases and J gave up 4 bases; unmatched junction bases: 7. Germline CDR1 SGHDN, CDR2 FVKESK. The CDR3 DNA sequence: TGTGCCAGCAGCCCCCGGGACAGGGGGCTAGCCTATGGCTACACCTTC. Translation gives CASSPRDRGLAYGYTF.